This is a list of T cell receptor beta chains from one sample in a study of shared clonotypes between healthy human individuals. The assay was immunoSEQ multiplex PCR, and TCRdb's table has in-frame clones only and misses some. This table holds roughly 810,000 clones, about 96% found once. Material for sequencing was naive CD8+ T cells sorted from blood. The origin of the receptors is a man aged 25 to 40 in good health. Both conserved end residues are part of each CDR3. Fields, in order: clone size, V gene, J gene, D gene, CDR3 protein, CDR3 DNA. The D gene is left open where the match is weak. Clone size is stated in some rows and not others, as once, few, many or a class when expanded.

clone_size: NA; v_call: TRBV9; j_call: TRBJ2-2; d_call: TRBD1; cdr3_aa: CASSESGTAIGGELFF; cdr3_nt: TGTGCCAGCAGCGAATCCGGGACAGCCATCGGCGGGGAGCTGTTTTTT
clone_size: NA; v_call: TRBV28; j_call: TRBJ2-7; d_call: TRBD2; cdr3_aa: CASSWNLAGGGDEQYF; cdr3_nt: TGTGCCAGCAGTTGGAATTTAGCGGGAGGAGGTGACGAGCAGTACTTC
clone_size: NA; v_call: TRBV7-9; j_call: TRBJ1-4; d_call: NA; cdr3_aa: CASSSFLPPGTANEKLFF; cdr3_nt: TGTGCCAGCAGCTCCTTTTTGCCCCCCGGGACCGCTAATGAAAAACTGTTTTTT
clone_size: NA; v_call: TRBV5-1; j_call: TRBJ2-1; d_call: NA; cdr3_aa: CATMGEGSTSSRDNEQFF; cdr3_nt: TGCGCCACGATGGGTGAGGGCTCGACTTCCTCACGGGACAATGAGCAGTTCTTC
clone_size: NA; v_call: TRBV10-2; j_call: TRBJ2-1; d_call: NA; cdr3_aa: CASNPSGYSYNEQFF; cdr3_nt: TGCGCCAGCAATCCCTCGGGGTATTCCTACAATGAGCAGTTCTTC
clone_size: NA; v_call: TRBV13; j_call: TRBJ2-7; d_call: NA; cdr3_aa: CASSSGPWQYF; cdr3_nt: TGTGCCAGCAGCTCTGGACCCTGGCAGTACTTC
clone_size: NA; v_call: TRBV27; j_call: TRBJ2-2; d_call: NA; cdr3_aa: CASSYTGELFF; cdr3_nt: TGTGCCAGCAGTTACACCGGGGAGCTGTTTTTT
clone_size: NA; v_call: TRBV27; j_call: TRBJ1-5; d_call: NA; cdr3_aa: CASSVSRDGTNQPQHF; cdr3_nt: TGTGCCAGCAGTGTCTCCCGGGACGGTACCAATCAGCCCCAGCATTTT
clone_size: NA; v_call: TRBV10-3; j_call: TRBJ1-4; d_call: TRBD1; cdr3_aa: CAISESTGTGDKLFF; cdr3_nt: TGTGCCATCAGTGAGTCGACAGGGACAGGGGACAAACTGTTTTTT
clone_size: NA; v_call: TRBV11-2; j_call: TRBJ2-1; d_call: TRBD2; cdr3_aa: CASSLGLAGGPHEQFF; cdr3_nt: TGTGCCAGCAGCTTAGGACTAGCGGGAGGCCCCCATGAGCAGTTCTTC
clone_size: NA; v_call: TRBV6-5; j_call: TRBJ1-2; d_call: NA; cdr3_aa: CASSYSMEEANYGYTF; cdr3_nt: TGTGCCAGCAGTTACTCGATGGAAGAAGCTAACTATGGCTACACCTTC
clone_size: NA; v_call: TRBV5-1; j_call: TRBJ2-1; d_call: TRBD2; cdr3_aa: CASSIGLAGVDEQFF; cdr3_nt: TGCGCCAGCAGCATCGGACTAGCGGGAGTCGATGAGCAGTTCTTC
clone_size: NA; v_call: TRBV7-8; j_call: TRBJ2-2; d_call: NA; cdr3_aa: CASSLGGATGELFF; cdr3_nt: TGTGCCAGCAGCTTAGGGGGGGCCACCGGGGAGCTGTTTTTT
clone_size: once; v_call: TRBV7-9; j_call: TRBJ2-1; d_call: TRBD2; cdr3_aa: CASSLGTSGPNEQFF; cdr3_nt: TGTGCCAGCAGCTTAGGGACTAGCGGACCGAATGAGCAGTTCTTC
clone_size: NA; v_call: TRBV29-1; j_call: TRBJ2-1; d_call: NA; cdr3_aa: CSGREGLGNEQFF; cdr3_nt: TGCAGCGGTCGTGAGGGATTGGGGAATGAGCAGTTCTTC
clone_size: NA; v_call: TRBV27; j_call: TRBJ1-5; d_call: TRBD1; cdr3_aa: CASRGQGSYQPQHF; cdr3_nt: TGTGCCAGCAGAGGACAGGGCTCCTATCAGCCCCAGCATTTT
clone_size: NA; v_call: TRBV14; j_call: TRBJ1-2; d_call: TRBD1; cdr3_aa: CASSQASSTGINGYTF; cdr3_nt: TGTGCCAGCAGCCAAGCATCATCGACAGGGATCAACGGCTACACCTTC
clone_size: NA; v_call: TRBV27; j_call: TRBJ1-5; d_call: TRBD1; cdr3_aa: CASSPLTGGDQPQHF; cdr3_nt: TGTGCCAGCAGCCCCCTGACAGGGGGCGATCAGCCCCAGCATTTT
clone_size: NA; v_call: TRBV7-9; j_call: TRBJ1-1; d_call: NA; cdr3_aa: CASSLLGTMNTEAFF; cdr3_nt: TGTGCCAGCAGCTTACTAGGGACAATGAACACTGAAGCTTTCTTT
clone_size: NA; v_call: TRBV2; j_call: TRBJ1-2; d_call: TRBD1; cdr3_aa: CASSETTGANYGYTF; cdr3_nt: TGTGCCAGCAGTGAAACAACAGGGGCGAACTATGGCTACACCTTC
clone_size: NA; v_call: TRBV27; j_call: TRBJ1-2; d_call: NA; cdr3_aa: CASSPYQSGTYGYTF; cdr3_nt: TGTGCCAGCAGTCCTTACCAATCAGGGACCTATGGCTACACCTTC
clone_size: NA; v_call: TRBV18; j_call: TRBJ2-1; d_call: TRBD2; cdr3_aa: CASSPRTGLAGLEQFF; cdr3_nt: TGTGCCAGCTCACCCCGGACTGGACTAGCGGGACTAGAGCAGTTCTTC
clone_size: NA; v_call: TRBV19; j_call: TRBJ1-5; d_call: TRBD1; cdr3_aa: CASSIGQGAHQPQHF; cdr3_nt: TGTGCCAGTAGTATCGGGCAGGGGGCCCATCAGCCCCAGCATTTT
clone_size: NA; v_call: TRBV7-9; j_call: TRBJ2-1; d_call: TRBD2; cdr3_aa: CASSSPLQTSGMVDNEQFF; cdr3_nt: TGTGCCAGCAGCTCCCCACTACAGACTAGCGGGATGGTCGACAATGAGCAGTTCTTC
clone_size: NA; v_call: TRBV21-1; j_call: TRBJ1-2; d_call: NA; cdr3_aa: CASSKVTITFNYGYTF; cdr3_nt: TGTGCCAGCAGCAAGGTCACTATCACTTTTAACTATGGCTACACCTTC